These T cell receptor beta chains were read from a single sample in a study of cytomegalovirus exposure and HLA in healthy donors. Repertoires were generated with immunoSEQ multiplex PCR, while TCRdb's copy carries only in-frame clones and drops some. The sample table includes about 200,000 clones. Sequenced: PBMCs. The receptors were sampled from a girl aged 2-15 years in good health and CMV-seropositive. Each CDR3 is given with its conserved first and last residue. A D gene is named only where the DNA matches it firmly.

TRBJ1-5,TRBV18,NA,TGTGCCAGCTCACCGGGTGGTGGCAGGGGTTATTACAATCAGCCCCAGCATTTT,CASSPGGGRGYYNQPQHF
TRBJ1-2,TRBV30,NA,TGTGCCTGGATGGAGGGGTCGTTCGGAGGCTACACCTTC,CAWMEGSFGGYTF
TRBJ2-1,TRBV28,TRBD2,TGTGCCAGCAGTTCCCCTAGCGGGAGAGGGAATGAGCAGTTCTTC,CASSSPSGRGNEQFF
TRBJ2-7,TRBV5-1,TRBD1,TGCGCCAGCAGCCGTGGAGAGGGGGCGAGCGAGCAGTACTTC,CASSRGEGASEQYF
TRBJ2-3,TRBV5-1,NA,TGCGCCAGCAGCCAGCAGGTGGGAGGATCGGCAGATACGCAGTATTTT,CASSQQVGGSADTQYF
TRBJ2-3,TRBV28,TRBD1,TGTGCCAGCAGTAAGGGACAGGGAACAGATACGCAGTATTTT,CASSKGQGTDTQYF
TRBJ1-2,TRBV2,TRBD1,TGTGCCAGCAGGTTGACAGGGCCTCCTAACTATGGCTACACCTTC,CASRLTGPPNYGYTF
TRBJ2-2,TRBV5-1,NA,TGCGCCAGCAGCTTGCGGAGCGGATCCCCAGGAGGCACCGGGGAGCTGTTTTTT,CASSLRSGSPGGTGELFF
TRBJ2-5,TRBV6-5,NA,TGTGCCAGCAGTTACTCGATCCGGCAGGGGCAAGAGACCCAGTACTTC,CASSYSIRQGQETQYF
TRBJ2-1,TRBV15,NA,TGTGCCACCAGCCCCGAGATCTACAATGAGCAGTTCTTC,CATSPEIYNEQFF
TRBJ2-1,TRBV6-1,TRBD2,TGTGCCAGCAGTGAGTCGGCTAGCGGGGGCAATGAGCAGTTCTTC,CASSESASGGNEQFF
TRBJ2-1,TRBV5-5,TRBD1,TGTGCCAGCAGCTTCCGGGACAGGGAAATCTTC,CASSFRDREIF
TRBJ1-6,TRBV27,TRBD1,TGTGCCAGCAGACAAGGACAGGGGCCAAATTCACCCCTCCACTTT,CASRQGQGPNSPLHF
TRBJ2-5,TRBV7-8,TRBD2,TGTGCCAGCAGCTCAGGGGGGCTAGCGGGAGTTGGGACCCAGTACTTC,CASSSGGLAGVGTQYF
TRBJ2-7,TRBV5-4,NA,TGTGCCAGCTCAGAAGGGACACAGCCCTACGAGCAGTACTTC,CASSEGTQPYEQYF
TRBJ2-1,TRBV10-3,TRBD1,TGTGCCATCAGTGAGTGGGGGACAGGGTACAATGAGCAGTTCTTC,CAISEWGTGYNEQFF
TRBJ2-6,TRBV2,TRBD2,TGTGCCAGCAGTGGGAGCGGGAGGGCTGGGGCCAACGTCCTGACTTTC,CASSGSGRAGANVLTF
TRBJ2-1,TRBV9,TRBD2,TGTGCCAGCAGCGTTGACGGGAGGAGGGTCGGGGAGCAGTTCTTC,CASSVDGRRVGEQFF
TRBJ2-7,TRBV5-1,NA,TGCGCCAGCAGCTTGGAGTTGAGCTCCTACGAGCAGTACTTC,CASSLELSSYEQYF
TRBJ1-4,TRBV5-1,NA,TGCGCCAGCAGCTCTGGCGCGGGACCGCGGGTCGAAAAACTGTTTTTT,CASSSGAGPRVEKLFF
TRBJ2-1,TRBV5-4,TRBD2,TGTGCCAGCAGCGGTGTGGGACTAGGAGACAATGAGCAGTTCTTC,CASSGVGLGDNEQFF
TRBJ2-3,TRBV7-6,TRBD2,TGTGCCAGCAGCTCCCCGGGACTAGCGGGGGTTTTAGATACGCAGTATTTT,CASSSPGLAGVLDTQYF
TRBJ1-5,TRBV7-9,NA,TGTGCCAGCAGCTACATGAATCAGCCCCAGCATTTT,CASSYMNQPQHF
TRBJ1-2,TRBV6-6,TRBD1,TGTGCCAGCAGTTACTCCGGACAGGGAGATGGCTACACCTTC,CASSYSGQGDGYTF
TRBJ1-1,TRBV27,NA,TGTGCCAGCAGTCCGTCACAGGGAAACACTGAAGCTTTCTTT,CASSPSQGNTEAFF
TRBJ2-4,TRBV18,TRBD1,TGTGCCAGCTCACCACCGGGACAGATAGCCAAAAACATTCAGTACTTC,CASSPPGQIAKNIQYF
TRBJ2-1,TRBV7-3,TRBD2,TGTGCCAGCAGCCGCGGCGGGAGGACTTTGGCCGGTGAGCAGTTCTTC,CASSRGGRTLAGEQFF
TRBJ2-1,TRBV7-2,TRBD1,TGTGCCAGCAGCTCACAGAGCAGGGGGACCGGAGAGGAGCAGTTCTTC,CASSSQSRGTGEEQFF
TRBJ2-1,TRBV19,NA,TGTGCCAGTAGTGCCGGACTAAAGGCTGAGCAGTTCTTC,CASSAGLKAEQFF